The rows below give T cell receptor beta chains drawn from one sample of a study of shared clonotypes between healthy human individuals. Sequencing was performed with immunoSEQ multiplex PCR; in TCRdb, only in-frame clones are kept and a portion is missing. Of fewer than 600,000 clones listed, 60% to 85% are singletons. The material sequenced was PBMCs. The source is a woman aged 35 to 49 in good health. Some clones in this sample may be carry-over from other donors' samples. Both conserved end residues are part of each CDR3. Fields, in order: clone size, D gene, V gene, CDR3 length, J gene, CDR3 DNA, CDR3 protein. A D gene is named only where the DNA matches it firmly. Expanded clones get a size class; other rows say once, few or many, or leave the size out.

once,TRBD1,TRBV7-8,14,TRBJ1-2,TGTGCCAGCAGCCAAGGACAGGGTGACTATGGCTACACCTTC,CASSQGQGDYGYTF
many,TRBD1,TRBV6-1,15,TRBJ1-5,TGTGCCAGCAGTCCCCAGACAGGGGGCAATCAGCCCCAGCATTTT,CASSPQTGGNQPQHF
-,TRBD1,TRBV5-6,15,TRBJ2-2,TGTGCCAGCAGCCCCGGGACAGGTAACACCGGGGAGCTGTTTTTT,CASSPGTGNTGELFF
-,-,TRBV14,12,TRBJ2-7,TGTGCCAGCAGTCAAACCGCCTACGAGCAGTACTTC,CASSQTAYEQYF
-,TRBD2,TRBV19,15,TRBJ2-1,TGTGCCAGTAGCCTACTAGCGGGAGGCCCAAATGAGCAGTTCTTC,CASSLLAGGPNEQFF
-,-,TRBV6-6,12,TRBJ1-4,TGTGCCAGCACCACTCAGGGGGAAAAACTGTTTTTT,CASTTQGEKLFF
-,-,TRBV19,17,TRBJ2-5,TGTGCCAGTAGTGCAAGTCGGGGGATCAGGGGACAAGAGACCCAGTACTTC,CASSASRGIRGQETQYF
once,TRBD1,TRBV19,14,TRBJ1-2,TGTGCCAGTAGCAACAGGGGTTCTAACTATGGCTACACCTTC,CASSNRGSNYGYTF
-,-,TRBV11-2,12,TRBJ1-2,TGTGCCAGCAGATCCGAGGGGTATGGCTACACCTTC,CASRSEGYGYTF
-,TRBD2,TRBV11-3,15,TRBJ2-1,TGTGCCAGCAGCCCGGGACTAGCGGGAGCGAATGAGCAGTTCTTC,CASSPGLAGANEQFF
-,-,TRBV10-2,17,TRBJ1-5,TGCGCCAGCAGTGAGTCGAGTGGGGCTGTCGGCAATCAGCCCCAGCATTTT,CASSESSGAVGNQPQHF
-,-,TRBV29-1,12,TRBJ1-3,TGCAGCGTTATTGACACTGGAAACACCATATATTTT,CSVIDTGNTIYF
-,-,TRBV5-4,14,TRBJ1-2,TGTGCCAGCAGCTTGGACCGACCTAACTATGGCTACACCTTC,CASSLDRPNYGYTF
-,-,TRBV28,12,TRBJ1-2,TGTGCCAGCAGTTTGCAGGGAAATGGCTACACCTTC,CASSLQGNGYTF
-,-,TRBV10-1,14,TRBJ1-1,TGCGCCAGCAGTGTTCGGACAGTGAACACTGAAGCTTTCTTT,CASSVRTVNTEAFF
-,-,TRBV28,15,TRBJ2-7,TGTGCCAGCAGTTTAAGTAGGACTATCGACTACGAGCAGTACTTC,CASSLSRTIDYEQYF
-,-,TRBV7-2,15,TRBJ2-4,TGTGCCAGCAGCTTACCACGTAGGGGCAAAAACATTCAGTACTTC,CASSLPRRGKNIQYF